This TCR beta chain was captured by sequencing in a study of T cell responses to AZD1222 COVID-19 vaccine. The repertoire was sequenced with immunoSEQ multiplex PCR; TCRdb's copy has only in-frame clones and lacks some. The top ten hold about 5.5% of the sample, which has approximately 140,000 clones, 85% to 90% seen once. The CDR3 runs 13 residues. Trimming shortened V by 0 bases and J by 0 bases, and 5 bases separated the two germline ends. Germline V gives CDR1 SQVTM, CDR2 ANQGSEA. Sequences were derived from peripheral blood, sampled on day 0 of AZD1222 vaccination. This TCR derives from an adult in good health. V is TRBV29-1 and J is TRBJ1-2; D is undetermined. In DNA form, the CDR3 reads TGCAGCGTTGAAGACAATACTAACTATGGCTACACCTTC. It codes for CSVEDNTNYGYTF.